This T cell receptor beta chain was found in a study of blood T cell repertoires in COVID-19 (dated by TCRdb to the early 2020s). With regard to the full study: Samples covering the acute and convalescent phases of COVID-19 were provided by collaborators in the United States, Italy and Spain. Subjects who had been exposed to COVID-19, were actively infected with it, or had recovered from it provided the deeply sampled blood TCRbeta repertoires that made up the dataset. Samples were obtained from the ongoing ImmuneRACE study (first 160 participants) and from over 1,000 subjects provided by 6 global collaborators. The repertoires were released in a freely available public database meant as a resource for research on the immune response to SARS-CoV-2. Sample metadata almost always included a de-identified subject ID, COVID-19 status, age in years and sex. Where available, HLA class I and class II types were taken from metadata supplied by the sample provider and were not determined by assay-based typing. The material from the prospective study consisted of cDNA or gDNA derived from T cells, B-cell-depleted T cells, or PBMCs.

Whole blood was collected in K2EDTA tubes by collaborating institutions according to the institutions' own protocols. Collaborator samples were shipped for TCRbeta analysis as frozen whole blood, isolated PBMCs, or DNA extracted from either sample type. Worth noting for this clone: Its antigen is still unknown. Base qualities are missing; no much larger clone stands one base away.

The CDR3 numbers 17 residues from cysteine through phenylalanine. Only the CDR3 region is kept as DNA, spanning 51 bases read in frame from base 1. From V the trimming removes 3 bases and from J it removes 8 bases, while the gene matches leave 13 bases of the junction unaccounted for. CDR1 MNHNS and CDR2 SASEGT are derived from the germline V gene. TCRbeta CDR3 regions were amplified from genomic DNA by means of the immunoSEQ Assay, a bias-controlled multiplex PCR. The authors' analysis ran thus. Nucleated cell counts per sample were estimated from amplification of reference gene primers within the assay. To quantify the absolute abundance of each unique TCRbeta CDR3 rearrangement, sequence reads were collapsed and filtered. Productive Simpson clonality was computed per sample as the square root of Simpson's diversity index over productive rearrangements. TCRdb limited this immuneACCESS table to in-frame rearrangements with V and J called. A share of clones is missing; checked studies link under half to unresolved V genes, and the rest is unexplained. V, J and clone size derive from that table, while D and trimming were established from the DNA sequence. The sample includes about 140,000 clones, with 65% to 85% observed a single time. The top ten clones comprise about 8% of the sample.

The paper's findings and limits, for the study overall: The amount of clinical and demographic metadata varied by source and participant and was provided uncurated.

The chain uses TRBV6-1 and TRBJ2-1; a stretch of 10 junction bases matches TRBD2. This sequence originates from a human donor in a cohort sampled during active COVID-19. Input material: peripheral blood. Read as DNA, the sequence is TGTGCCAGCAGTGATCGCCGTTTGAGCGGGGGGGCTTATGAGCAGTTCTTC. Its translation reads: CASSDRRLSGGAYEQFF.